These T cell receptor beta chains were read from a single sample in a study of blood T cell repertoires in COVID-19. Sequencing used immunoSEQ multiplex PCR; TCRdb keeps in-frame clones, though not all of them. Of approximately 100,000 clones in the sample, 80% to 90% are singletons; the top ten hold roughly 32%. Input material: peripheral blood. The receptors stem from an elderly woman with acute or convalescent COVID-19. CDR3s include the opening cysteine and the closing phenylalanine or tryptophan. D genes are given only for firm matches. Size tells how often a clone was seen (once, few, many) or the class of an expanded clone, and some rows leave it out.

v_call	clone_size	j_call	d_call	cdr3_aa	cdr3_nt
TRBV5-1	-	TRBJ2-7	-	CASSFRGYEQYF	TGCGCCAGCAGCTTCCGGGGCTACGAGCAGTACTTC
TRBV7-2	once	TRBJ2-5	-	CASSLGQGFMETQYF	TGTGCCAGCAGCTTAGGCCAGGGGTTTATGGAGACCCAGTACTTC
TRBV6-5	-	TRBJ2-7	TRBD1	CAARTGLTYEQYF	TGTGCCGCAAGGACAGGGTTGACCTACGAGCAGTACTTC
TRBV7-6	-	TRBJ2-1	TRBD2	CASSSTSGGPSSYNEQFF	TGTGCCAGCAGCTCTACTAGCGGGGGGCCTAGCTCCTACAATGAGCAGTTCTTC
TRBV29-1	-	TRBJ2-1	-	CSVEGAGYSSYNEQFF	TGCAGCGTTGAAGGGGCGGGGTATAGCTCCTACAATGAGCAGTTCTTC
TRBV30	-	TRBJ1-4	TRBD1	CAHRGTNEKLFF	TGTGCCCACAGGGGGACTAATGAAAAACTGTTTTTT
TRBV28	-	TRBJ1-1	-	CASRRRMNTEAFF	TGTGCCAGCAGGCGGAGAATGAACACTGAAGCTTTCTTT
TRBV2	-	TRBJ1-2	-	CASSEAGFGGRGGYTF	TGTGCCAGCAGTGAGGCAGGGTTTGGGGGGAGAGGAGGCTACACCTTC
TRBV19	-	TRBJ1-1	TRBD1	CASSIDLGQEQRAFF	TGTGCCAGTAGTATAGATCTGGGACAGGAGCAGAGAGCTTTCTTT
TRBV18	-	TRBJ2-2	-	CASSPGLAITGELFF	TGTGCCAGCTCACCGGGGCTAGCGATCACCGGGGAGCTGTTTTTT
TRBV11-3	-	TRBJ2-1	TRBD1	CASSQRTGGAYNEQFF	TGTGCCAGCAGCCAAAGGACAGGGGGCGCCTACAATGAGCAGTTCTTC
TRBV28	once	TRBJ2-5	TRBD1	CASSRDRTGQGKTQYF	TGTGCCAGCAGTCGCGATCGTACCGGACAGGGAAAGACCCAGTACTTC
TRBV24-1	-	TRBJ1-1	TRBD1	CVTSPGGRTEAFF	TGTGTCACCTCTCCAGGGGGCCGGACTGAAGCTTTCTTT
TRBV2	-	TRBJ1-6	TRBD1	CASSGDRDSPLHF	TGTGCCAGCAGTGGAGACAGGGATTCACCCCTCCACTTT
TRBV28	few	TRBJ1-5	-	CASSLLRSLYPQHF	TGTGCCAGCAGTTTATTGAGGAGTCTGTACCCCCAGCATTTT
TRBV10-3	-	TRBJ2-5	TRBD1	CATTGGETQYF	TGTGCCACCACAGGGGGGGAGACCCAGTACTTC
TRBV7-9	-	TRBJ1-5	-	CASSLEGDAQPQHF	TGTGCCAGCAGCTTAGAAGGGGATGCTCAGCCCCAGCATTTT
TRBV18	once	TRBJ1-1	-	CASSPDNMNTEAFF	TGTGCCAGCTCACCTGATAACATGAACACTGAAGCTTTCTTT
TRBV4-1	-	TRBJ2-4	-	CASSQAGPTGSIAKNIQYF	TGCGCCAGCAGCCAAGCCGGACCGACAGGTTCTATAGCCAAAAACATTCAGTACTTC
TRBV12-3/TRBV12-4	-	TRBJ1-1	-	CASHGRGGTEAFF	TGTGCCAGCCACGGCAGGGGTGGCACTGAAGCTTTCTTT
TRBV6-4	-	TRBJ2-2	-	CASSDEANTGELFF	TGTGCCAGCAGTGATGAGGCGAACACCGGGGAGCTGTTTTTT
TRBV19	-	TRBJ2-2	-	CASSAIDYTGELFF	TGTGCCAGTAGTGCGATCGATTACACCGGGGAGCTGTTTTTT
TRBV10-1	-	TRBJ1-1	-	CASSGGMNTEAFF	TGCGCCAGCAGTGGGGGCATGAACACTGAAGCTTTCTTT
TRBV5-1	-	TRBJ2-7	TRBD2	CASSPGIASGGVYEQYF	TGCGCCAGCAGCCCGGGTATCGCAAGCGGGGGGGTCTACGAGCAGTACTTC